The clone carrying this TCR beta chain was counted only a few times. The antigen remains unidentified. The length of the CDR3 is 13 residues. V trimming: 3 bases; J trimming: 7 bases; junction bases outside the gene matches: 6. Germline V lookup: CDR1 DFQATT, CDR2 SNEGSKA (reference sequence). This sample is part of a study of T-cell memory formation after mild COVID-19. MiXCR, run by TCRdb on the 5' RACE reads, gives a single entry per CDR3 protein. The sample has 300,000 to 350,000 distinct CDR3 sequences, under 15% seen once. Study-wide results and caveats: Clones that contracted clustered mainly in CM and EM if CD4+ and in EMRA if CD8+.

Sequencing used PBMCs or a T cell subset sorted from them (not recorded which). This TCR derives from a man aged 18 to 29 who had mild COVID-19 (a few samples of this study predate the infection). Cell type and time point are not known. The chain employs TRBV20-1 and TRBJ2-7, with 10 bases that match TRBD1. The CDR3 sequence: CSASDRGRSEQYF. The CDR3 DNA reads as TGCAGTGCTAGTGACAGGGGGCGAAGTGAGCAGTACTTC.